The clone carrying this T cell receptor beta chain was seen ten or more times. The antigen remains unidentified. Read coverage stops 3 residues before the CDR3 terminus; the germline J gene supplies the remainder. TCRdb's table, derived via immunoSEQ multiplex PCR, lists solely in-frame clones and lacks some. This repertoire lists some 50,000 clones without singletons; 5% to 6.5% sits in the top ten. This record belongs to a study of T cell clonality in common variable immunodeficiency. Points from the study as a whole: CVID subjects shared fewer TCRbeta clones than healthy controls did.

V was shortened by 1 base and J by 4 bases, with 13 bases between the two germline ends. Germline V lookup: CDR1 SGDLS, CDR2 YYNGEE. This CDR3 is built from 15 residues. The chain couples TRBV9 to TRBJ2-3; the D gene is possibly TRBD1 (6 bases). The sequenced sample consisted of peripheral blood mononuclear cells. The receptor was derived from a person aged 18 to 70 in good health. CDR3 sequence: CASSVMLGAADTQYF. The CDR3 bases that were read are TGTGCCAGCAGCGTAATGCTGGGGGCGGCAGATACG.